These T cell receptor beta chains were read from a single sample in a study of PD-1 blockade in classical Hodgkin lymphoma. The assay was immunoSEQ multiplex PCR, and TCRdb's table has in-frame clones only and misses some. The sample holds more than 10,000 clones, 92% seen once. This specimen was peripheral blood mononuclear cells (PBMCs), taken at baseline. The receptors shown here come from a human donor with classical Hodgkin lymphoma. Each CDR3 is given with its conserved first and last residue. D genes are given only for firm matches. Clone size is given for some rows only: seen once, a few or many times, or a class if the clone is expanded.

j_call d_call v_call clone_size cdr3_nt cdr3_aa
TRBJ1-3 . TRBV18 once TGTGCCAGCTCACTCAGGACGGGCTCTGGAAACACCATATATTTT CASSLRTGSGNTIYF
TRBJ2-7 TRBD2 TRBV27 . TGTGCCAGCGGGACTAGCTTCTACGAGCAGTACTTC CASGTSFYEQYF
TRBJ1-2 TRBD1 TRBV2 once TGTGCCAGCTGGACAGGGAGATTTGATGGCTACACCTTC CASWTGRFDGYTF
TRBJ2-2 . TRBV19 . TGTGCCAGTAGTATTATCGACACCGGGGAGCTGTTTTTT CASSIIDTGELFF
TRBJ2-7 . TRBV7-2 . TGTGCCAGCAGCTTAGAAGGGGTTTACTACGAGCAGTACTTC CASSLEGVYYEQYF
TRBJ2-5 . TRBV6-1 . TGTGCCAGCAACTTCAGGGGATTCCAAGAGACCCAGTACTTC CASNFRGFQETQYF
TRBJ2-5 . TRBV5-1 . TGCGCCAGCAGCTTGAACTTACAAGAGACCCAGTACTTC CASSLNLQETQYF
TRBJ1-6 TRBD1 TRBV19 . TGTGCCAGTAGTATTTGGGACAGGGATAATTCACCCCTCCACTTT CASSIWDRDNSPLHF
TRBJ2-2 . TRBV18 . TGTGCCAGCTCACCAGACGGTCTGGGCCTCGCGAACACCGGGGAGCTGTTTTTT CASSPDGLGLANTGELFF
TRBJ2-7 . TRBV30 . TGTGCGACGGGCACGGCCTACGAGCAGTACTTC CATGTAYEQYF
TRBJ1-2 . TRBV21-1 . TGTGCCAGCAGTCTCCAAATAGACAGAAAGACCTATGGCTACACCTTC CASSLQIDRKTYGYTF
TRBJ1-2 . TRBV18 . TGTGCCAGCTCACCACGGGTACAGGATGGCTACACCTTC CASSPRVQDGYTF
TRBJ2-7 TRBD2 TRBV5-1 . TGCGCCAGCAGCTTGGTGTCTAGCGGGAGTCCCGAGCAGTACTTC CASSLVSSGSPEQYF
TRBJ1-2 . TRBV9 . TGTGCCAGCAGCGTAGCTTATGGCTACACCTTC CASSVAYGYTF
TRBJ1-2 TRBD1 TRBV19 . TGTGCCAGTAGCTATGACAGGGGCTATGGCTACACCTTC CASSYDRGYGYTF
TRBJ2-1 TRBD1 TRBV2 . TGTGCCAGCAGGGGGACAGGAGGCACCTACAATGAGCAGTTCTTC CASRGTGGTYNEQFF
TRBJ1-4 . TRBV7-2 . TGTGCCAGCAGTCCTGGGGGCCTTAATGAAAAACTGTTTTTT CASSPGGLNEKLFF
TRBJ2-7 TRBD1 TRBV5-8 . TGTGCCAGCAGCTTAGGAGGGGACAGGATCTACGAGCAGTACTTC CASSLGGDRIYEQYF
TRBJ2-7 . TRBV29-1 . TGCAGCGTTGAATCCGGGGTTTACGAGCAGTACTTC CSVESGVYEQYF
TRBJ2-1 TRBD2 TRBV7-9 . TGTGCCAGCAGCTTCCTCGGACTAGCGGGAGCCCATGAGCAGTTCTTC CASSFLGLAGAHEQFF
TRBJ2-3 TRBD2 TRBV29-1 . TGCAGCGTTTCCCCTGGCGGGAGGGTAACAGATACGCAGTATTTT CSVSPGGRVTDTQYF
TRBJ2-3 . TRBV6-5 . TGTGCCAGCAGTTACGGGTGGAGGACAGATACGCAGTATTTT CASSYGWRTDTQYF
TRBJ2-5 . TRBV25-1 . TGTGCCAGCAGAGCCGGGACTCAAGAGACCCAGTACTTC CASRAGTQETQYF
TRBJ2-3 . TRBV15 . TGTGCCACCAGCCTGAGATGGAGGGCTCTCACAGATACGCAGTATTTT CATSLRWRALTDTQYF
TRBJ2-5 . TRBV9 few TGTGCCAGCAGCGTTGACAGAGCAGAGACCCAGTACTTC CASSVDRAETQYF
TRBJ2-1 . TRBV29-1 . TGCAGCGTACGGGACTTCAATCGGCAGTTCTTC CSVRDFNRQFF
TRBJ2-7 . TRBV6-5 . TGTGCCAGCAGTTATTCCCCAACCAGGGGCTCCTACGAGCAGTACTTC CASSYSPTRGSYEQYF
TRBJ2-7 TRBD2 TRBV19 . TGTGCCAGTAGTACAAGCGGGAGGGCCTACGAGCAGTACTTC CASSTSGRAYEQYF
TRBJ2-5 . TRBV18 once TGTGCCAGCTCACCGGAGGGCGGGGAGACCCAGTACTTC CASSPEGGETQYF
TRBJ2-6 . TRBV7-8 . TGTGCCAGCAGCTTAGCGACGGCTGGGGCCAACGTCCTGACTTTC CASSLATAGANVLTF
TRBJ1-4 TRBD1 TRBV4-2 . TGTGCCAGCAGCCAAGATTCCTACAGGGGTAATGAAAAACTGTTTTTT CASSQDSYRGNEKLFF
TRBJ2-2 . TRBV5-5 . TGTGCCAGCAGCTCCGGACAGCCAATCACCGGGGAGCTGTTTTTT CASSSGQPITGELFF
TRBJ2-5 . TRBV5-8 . TGTGCCAGCAGCAAGGTCGGGTCAGGTCAAGAGACCCAGTACTTC CASSKVGSGQETQYF
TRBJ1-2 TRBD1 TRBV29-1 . TGCAGCGTCCCTACAGGGGGGACATTCTATGGCTACACCTTC CSVPTGGTFYGYTF
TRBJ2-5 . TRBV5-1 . TGCGCCAGCAGCTTGACGGGGTGGGCGACCCAGTACTTC CASSLTGWATQYF
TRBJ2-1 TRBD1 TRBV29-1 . TGCAGCGTACCGACAGGGCAGGATTACAATGAGCAGTTCTTC CSVPTGQDYNEQFF
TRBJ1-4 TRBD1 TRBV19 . TGTGCCAGTAGTAGACCCGGGGACAGCCTTAATGAAAAACTGTTTTTT CASSRPGDSLNEKLFF
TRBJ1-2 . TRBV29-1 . TGCAGCGCCCGAAGAGGCCCAGACGGCTACACCTTC CSARRGPDGYTF
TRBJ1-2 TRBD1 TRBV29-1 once TGCAGCGTTGAAACAGGGGGTGGGGGCTACACCTTC CSVETGGGGYTF
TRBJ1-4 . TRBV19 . TGTGCCAGTAGTATCGGTCAGCATAATGAAAAACTGTTTTTT CASSIGQHNEKLFF
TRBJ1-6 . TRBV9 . TGTGCCAGCAGCGTAGTAGTCAGGGGAGGTTCACCCCTCCACTTT CASSVVVRGGSPLHF
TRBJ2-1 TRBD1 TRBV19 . TGTGCCAGTAGTCCTCGGGACAGCTCCTACAATGAGCAGTTCTTC CASSPRDSSYNEQFF
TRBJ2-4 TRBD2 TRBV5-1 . TGCGCCAGCAGCCAGTTAGCGGGAGGGAGGGAGAAAAACATTCAGTACTTC CASSQLAGGREKNIQYF
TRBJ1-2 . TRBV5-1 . TGCGCCAGCAGCTTGGGAGGGGTTGTGGCTAACTATGGCTACACCTTC CASSLGGVVANYGYTF
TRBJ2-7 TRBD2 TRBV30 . TGTGCCTGGAGGGGGACTAGCGGGAGGGCCGACGAGCAGTACTTC CAWRGTSGRADEQYF
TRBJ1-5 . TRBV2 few TGTGCCAGCAGTGAATCCAGTGGCCCTAATCAGCCCCAGCATTTT CASSESSGPNQPQHF
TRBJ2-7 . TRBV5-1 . TGCGCCAGCAGAAGGGACACGAGCTCCTACGAGCAGTACTTC CASRRDTSSYEQYF
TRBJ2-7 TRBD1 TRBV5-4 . TGTGCCAGCAGCCATGGACAGGGCTACGAGCAGTACTTC CASSHGQGYEQYF
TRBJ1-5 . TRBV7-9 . TGTGCCAGCAGCTTCGGGACACCCAATCAGCCCCAGCATTTT CASSFGTPNQPQHF
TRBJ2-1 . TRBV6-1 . TGTGCCAGCAGTAGGGCCGGTTTCAATGAGCAGTTCTTC CASSRAGFNEQFF
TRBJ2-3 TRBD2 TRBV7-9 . TGTGCCAGCAGCTTATTTGGCGGGGGGGCCGCGGATACGCAGTATTTT CASSLFGGGAADTQYF